Listed below are T cell receptor beta chains from one sample, sequenced in a study of long-term antiretroviral therapy in people with HIV. TCRdb's copy holds only in-frame clones and misses some; the assay was immunoSEQ multiplex PCR. The data show some 21,000 clones, with more than 75% seen just once and just over 8% held by the top ten. The source was unsorted PBMCs, collected 0.2 years before starting antiretroviral therapy. Receptors were obtained from a young man with HIV. Each CDR3 is given with its conserved first and last residue. The D gene is left open where the match is weak. Size is omitted from some rows. Given values are once, few, many or a class for expanded clones.

J gene: TRBJ1-1
clone size: -
D gene: -
V gene: TRBV13
CDR3 protein: CASSAGPYRVEAFF
CDR3 DNA: TGTGCCAGCAGCGCCGGCCCTTACAGGGTTGAAGCTTTCTTT

J gene: TRBJ2-2
clone size: -
D gene: -
V gene: TRBV6-5
CDR3 protein: CASMDPVGGELFF
CDR3 DNA: TGTGCCAGCATGGATCCGGTTGGCGGGGAGCTGTTTTTT

J gene: TRBJ2-5
clone size: medium-sized
D gene: -
V gene: TRBV2
CDR3 protein: CASSNGGGGQETQYF
CDR3 DNA: TGTGCCAGCAGTAACGGGGGAGGAGGGCAAGAGACCCAGTACTTC

J gene: TRBJ1-1
clone size: -
D gene: -
V gene: TRBV21-1
CDR3 protein: CASSKEGTRLNTEAFF
CDR3 DNA: TGTGCCAGCAGCAAAGAAGGGACCCGATTAAACACTGAAGCTTTCTTT

J gene: TRBJ1-1
clone size: -
D gene: TRBD1
V gene: TRBV7-9
CDR3 protein: CASSDTGEEAFF
CDR3 DNA: TGTGCCAGCAGCGATACAGGGGAGGAAGCTTTCTTT

J gene: TRBJ2-7
clone size: once
D gene: -
V gene: TRBV5-1
CDR3 protein: CASSPARGSSEQYF
CDR3 DNA: TGCGCCAGCAGCCCCGCGCGGGGAAGCAGCGAGCAGTACTTC

J gene: TRBJ2-3
clone size: -
D gene: -
V gene: TRBV5-6
CDR3 protein: CASSFDEVTSTDTQYF
CDR3 DNA: TGTGCCAGCAGCTTCGACGAGGTGACTAGCACAGATACGCAGTATTTT

J gene: TRBJ2-7
clone size: -
D gene: TRBD2
V gene: TRBV9
CDR3 protein: CASSVSGGPYEQYF
CDR3 DNA: TGTGCCAGCAGCGTAAGCGGGGGGCCCTACGAGCAGTACTTC

J gene: TRBJ2-2
clone size: few
D gene: -
V gene: TRBV6-5
CDR3 protein: CASSWTVATTGELFF
CDR3 DNA: TGTGCCAGCAGCTGGACAGTGGCGACCACCGGGGAGCTGTTTTTT

J gene: TRBJ2-1
clone size: -
D gene: TRBD2
V gene: TRBV27
CDR3 protein: CASSFGLADGEQFF
CDR3 DNA: TGTGCCAGCAGTTTCGGACTAGCGGATGGTGAGCAGTTCTTC

J gene: TRBJ1-2
clone size: -
D gene: TRBD1
V gene: TRBV27
CDR3 protein: CASAPGQNNYGYTF
CDR3 DNA: TGTGCCAGCGCCCCGGGACAGAATAACTATGGCTACACCTTC

J gene: TRBJ2-5
clone size: -
D gene: -
V gene: TRBV11-2
CDR3 protein: CASSPVGQETQYF
CDR3 DNA: TGTGCCAGCAGCCCTGTCGGGCAAGAGACCCAGTACTTC

J gene: TRBJ2-1
clone size: -
D gene: -
V gene: TRBV4-3
CDR3 protein: CASSQDQLVGGDEQFF
CDR3 DNA: TGCGCCAGCAGCCAAGATCAACTAGTGGGGGGCGATGAGCAGTTCTTC

J gene: TRBJ2-7
clone size: -
D gene: -
V gene: TRBV19
CDR3 protein: CATAPTRAYEQYF
CDR3 DNA: TGTGCCACCGCGCCTACCCGAGCCTACGAGCAGTACTTC

J gene: TRBJ1-5
clone size: few
D gene: -
V gene: TRBV6-6
CDR3 protein: CASSYPGQQPQHF
CDR3 DNA: TGTGCCAGCAGTTACCCAGGGCAACAGCCCCAGCATTTT

J gene: TRBJ1-2
clone size: -
D gene: -
V gene: TRBV15
CDR3 protein: CATSRVGGEYGYTF
CDR3 DNA: TGTGCCACCAGCAGAGTGGGGGGCGAGTATGGCTACACCTTC

J gene: TRBJ2-3
clone size: -
D gene: -
V gene: TRBV7-2
CDR3 protein: CASSLVDTQYF
CDR3 DNA: TGTGCCAGCAGCTTGGTAGATACGCAGTATTTT

J gene: TRBJ2-1
clone size: -
D gene: TRBD2
V gene: TRBV7-8
CDR3 protein: CASSLAGLAGVGEQFF
CDR3 DNA: TGTGCCAGCAGCTTAGCGGGACTAGCGGGAGTTGGTGAGCAGTTCTTC

J gene: TRBJ2-1
clone size: -
D gene: TRBD2
V gene: TRBV4-2
CDR3 protein: CASSQDEASGSNEQFF
CDR3 DNA: TGTGCCAGCAGCCAAGACGAGGCTAGCGGGAGCAATGAGCAGTTCTTC

J gene: TRBJ1-1
clone size: -
D gene: -
V gene: TRBV7-7
CDR3 protein: CASSRTEHTEAFF
CDR3 DNA: TGTGCTAGCAGCCGTACGGAACACACTGAAGCTTTCTTT

J gene: TRBJ1-3
clone size: -
D gene: -
V gene: TRBV9
CDR3 protein: CASSVGGNTIYF
CDR3 DNA: TGTGCCAGCAGCGTAGGGGGAAACACCATATATTTT

J gene: TRBJ2-7
clone size: -
D gene: TRBD2
V gene: TRBV7-9
CDR3 protein: CASSPSGSREQYF
CDR3 DNA: TGTGCCAGCAGCCCTAGCGGGAGTCGCGAGCAGTACTTC

J gene: TRBJ2-5
clone size: -
D gene: TRBD2
V gene: TRBV10-3
CDR3 protein: CAISERVAGALGETQYF
CDR3 DNA: TGTGCCATCAGTGAGCGAGTAGCGGGAGCTTTGGGAGAGACCCAGTACTTC

J gene: TRBJ2-7
clone size: -
D gene: -
V gene: TRBV6-1
CDR3 protein: CASCPQQGNYEQYF
CDR3 DNA: TGTGCCAGCTGCCCTCAGCAGGGGAACTACGAGCAGTACTTC

J gene: TRBJ1-6
clone size: -
D gene: -
V gene: TRBV5-5
CDR3 protein: CASSTLRGGNSPLHF
CDR3 DNA: TGTGCCAGCAGCACACTCCGGGGCGGAAATTCACCCCTCCACTTT

J gene: TRBJ1-1
clone size: -
D gene: TRBD1
V gene: TRBV27
CDR3 protein: CASSPWTGENTEAFF
CDR3 DNA: TGTGCCAGCAGTCCCTGGACAGGGGAGAACACTGAAGCTTTCTTT

J gene: TRBJ1-2
clone size: -
D gene: -
V gene: TRBV7-8
CDR3 protein: CASSFGQTNYGYTF
CDR3 DNA: TGTGCCAGCAGCTTTGGACAGACTAACTATGGCTACACCTTC

J gene: TRBJ2-5
clone size: -
D gene: -
V gene: TRBV11-1
CDR3 protein: CASSSRDAAEPETQYF
CDR3 DNA: TGTGCCAGCAGCTCGAGGGACGCGGCGGAACCAGAGACCCAGTACTTC